Listed below are T cell receptor beta chains from one sample, sequenced in a study of T cells in Graves' hyperthyroidism and ophthalmopathy. MiXCR, run by TCRdb on the multiplex PCR reads, gives a single entry per CDR3 protein. This table has some 270,000 distinct CDR3 sequences, about 14% appearing once. Sequencing was performed on blood. The receptors come from a woman in her twenties or thirties with Graves' hyperthyroidism that later progressed to Graves' ophthalmopathy. Both conserved end residues are part of each CDR3. The D gene is left open where the match is weak. Clone size appears in some rows only: once, few, many, or a class for an expanded clone.

v_call	d_call	clone_size	j_call	cdr3_aa	cdr3_nt
TRBV12-3/TRBV12-4	TRBD2	many	TRBJ2-1	CASSPLAGGVSEQFF	TGTGCCAGCAGTCCCCTAGCGGGGGGGGTCAGTGAGCAGTTCTTC
TRBV4-3	NA	few	TRBJ2-1	CASSQDVVGRGLFF	TGCGCCAGCAGCCAAGATGTGGTCGGGAGAGGGCTGTTCTTC
TRBV30	NA	many	TRBJ2-7	CAWESRGEQYF	TGTGCCTGGGAAAGTAGGGGCGAGCAGTACTTC
TRBV4-2	NA	many	TRBJ1-6	CASSQGGSGSPLHF	TGTGCCAGCAGCCAAGGGGGGTCTGGGTCACCCCTCCACTTT
TRBV5-1	NA	few	TRBJ2-5	CASSTGGGAYQETQYF	TGCGCCAGCAGCACTGGAGGCGGGGCCTATCAAGAGACCCAGTACTTC
TRBV7-9	NA	medium-sized	TRBJ2-7	CASSFLGEQYF	TGTGCCAGCAGCTTCTTGGGCGAGCAGTACTTC
TRBV12-3/TRBV12-4	NA	many	TRBJ2-1	CASSIGPNNEQFF	TGTGCCAGCAGCATAGGACCTAACAATGAGCAGTTCTTC
TRBV19	TRBD1	few	TRBJ1-2	CASSVGQAPGYGYTF	TGTGCCAGTAGTGTCGGACAGGCTCCCGGCTATGGCTACACCTTC
TRBV28	TRBD2	many	TRBJ2-5	CASAGGHTGTQYF	TGTGCTTCAGCGGGAGGCCACACAGGGACCCAGTACTTC
TRBV6-1	TRBD2	many	TRBJ2-7	CASSSPGLAPSEQYF	TGTGCCAGCAGTTCCCCGGGACTAGCCCCCTCCGAGCAGTACTTC
TRBV4-2	NA	NA	TRBJ2-1	CASSQSLKGTEYNEQFF	TGTGCCAGCAGCCAAAGTTTAAAAGGGACCGAGTACAATGAGCAGTTCTTC
TRBV14	NA	many	TRBJ2-3	CASSQGHATDTQYF	TGTGCCAGCAGCCAAGGTCACGCGACAGATACGCAGTATTTT
TRBV24-1	NA	many	TRBJ2-1	CATSDPAGSTINEQFF	TGTGCCACCAGTGACCCAGCCGGGAGCACGATCAATGAGCAGTTCTTC
TRBV20-1	NA	NA	TRBJ1-1	CSASRVSAEREAFF	TGCAGTGCTAGTAGGGTGTCAGCGGAAAGGGAAGCTTTCTTT
TRBV4-1	TRBD2	few	TRBJ2-7	CASSQAAGVRYEQYF	TGCGCCAGCAGCCAAGCAGCGGGAGTTAGGTACGAGCAGTACTTC
TRBV29-1	TRBD1	NA	TRBJ2-3	CSVEGTDSTDTQYF	TGCAGCGTTGAGGGGACAGATAGCACAGATACGCAGTATTTT
TRBV2	TRBD2	many	TRBJ2-7	CASSRGLAASYEQYF	TGTGCCAGCAGTAGGGGACTAGCGGCATCCTACGAGCAGTACTTC
TRBV30	NA	few	TRBJ2-1	CAWSRAGPTLLDNEQFF	TGTGCCTGGAGCAGAGCGGGCCCAACTCTATTAGACAATGAGCAGTTCTTC
TRBV30	NA	many	TRBJ1-2	CAFTIQGGSGYTF	TGTGCCTTTACTATCCAGGGAGGAAGTGGCTACACCTTC
TRBV11-2	NA	many	TRBJ2-7	CASSLGYGANYEQYF	TGTGCCAGCAGCTTAGGTTACGGGGCAAACTACGAGCAGTACTTC
TRBV3-1	NA	few	TRBJ1-3	CASSHHPNTIYF	TGTGCCAGCAGCCACCACCCCAACACCATATATTTT
TRBV5-1	TRBD2	many	TRBJ2-1	CASSPLTAGVRNEQFF	TGCGCCAGCAGCCCCCTTACAGCGGGAGTGAGGAATGAGCAGTTCTTC
TRBV29-1	NA	NA	TRBJ1-2	CSAKKGGLGYGYTF	TGCAGCGCAAAAAAAGGTGGTTTAGGCTATGGCTACACCTTC
TRBV5-6	NA	NA	TRBJ2-2	CASSLTGSNTGELFF	TGTGCCAGCAGCTTGACGGGATCGAACACCGGGGAGCTGTTTTTT
TRBV27	NA	many	TRBJ2-7	CASSQDHEQYF	TGTGCCAGCAGCCAAGACCACGAGCAGTACTTC
TRBV27	NA	many	TRBJ2-1	CASSSRDRSYNEQFF	TGTGCCAGCAGTTCCCGGGACCGCTCCTACAATGAGCAGTTCTTC
TRBV7-2	NA	few	TRBJ1-2	CASSQSPTRTLREGYTF	TGTGCCAGCAGCCAGTCGCCAACAAGGACCCTGCGGGAGGGCTACACCTTC
TRBV10-3	TRBD1	NA	TRBJ2-1	CAISGGTGLNEQFF	TGTGCCATCAGTGGGGGGACAGGATTAAATGAGCAGTTCTTC
TRBV5-6	TRBD1	many	TRBJ1-1	CASSLAAAGGTEAFF	TGTGCCAGCAGCTTGGCCGCGGCAGGGGGGACTGAAGCTTTCTTT
TRBV15	NA	many	TRBJ1-2	CATSRELALTNYGYTF	TGTGCCACCAGCAGAGAATTGGCACTTACTAACTATGGCTACACCTTC
TRBV10-3	NA	once	TRBJ2-7	CAISESIWGHEQYF	TGTGCCATCAGTGAGTCGATTTGGGGCCACGAGCAGTACTTC
TRBV20-1	NA	NA	TRBJ1-1	CSARDQGRVWAFF	TGCAGTGCTAGGGATCAGGGCAGGGTATGGGCTTTCTTT
TRBV20-1	NA	many	TRBJ2-1	CSAREVWGGPNNEQFF	TGCAGTGCTAGAGAGGTCTGGGGGGGGCCTAACAATGAGCAGTTCTTC
TRBV9	TRBD2	NA	TRBJ2-3	CASSVGLGLAGPSSTDTQYF	TGTGCCAGCAGCGTAGGTTTGGGGCTAGCGGGGCCCTCTAGCACAGATACGCAGTATTTT
TRBV7-3	NA	many	TRBJ2-4	CASSAEGAKNIQYF	TGTGCCAGCAGTGCTGAAGGGGCCAAAAACATTCAGTACTTC
TRBV6-1	NA	many	TRBJ1-2	CASRRGGEDYGYTF	TGTGCCAGCAGAAGGGGAGGGGAAGACTATGGCTACACCTTC
TRBV6-2/TRBV6-3	TRBD1	NA	TRBJ1-3	CASGPGTGGSGNTIYF	TGTGCCAGCGGTCCTGGGACAGGGGGCTCCGGAAACACCATATATTTT
TRBV12-3/TRBV12-4	NA	many	TRBJ2-7	CASSSGDSYEQYF	TGTGCCAGCAGCTCCGGCGACTCCTACGAGCAGTACTTC
TRBV20-1	NA	many	TRBJ2-1	CSARDVAGPSYNEQFF	TGCAGTGCTAGAGATGTTGCGGGACCCTCCTACAATGAGCAGTTCTTC
TRBV28	TRBD2	many	TRBJ2-5	CASSLGGLAEETQYF	TGTGCCAGCAGTTTAGGGGGACTAGCGGAAGAGACCCAGTACTTC
TRBV20-1	TRBD2	many	TRBJ2-3	CSASSTLAGDANTQYF	TGCAGTGCTAGCTCCACACTAGCGGGGGACGCGAATACGCAGTATTTT